This record looks at one T cell receptor beta chain sequence and its context. No antigen is known for it. Separate from the roughly 720-subject first cohort, the 120-subject validation cohort was the one that the donors belonged to. This sample stems from a study of cytomegalovirus exposure and HLA in healthy donors. General study findings and limits: The classifier reportedly diagnosed cytomegalovirus status with high specificity and sensitivity. The study labeled fewer than 200 TCR beta chains cytomegalovirus-associated.

Trimming stripped 1 base from V and 1 base from J, with 7 bases between. Germline V gene sequence: CDR1 MNHEY, CDR2 SMNVEV (reference sequence). The CDR3 loop spans 14 amino acids. The table came from immunoSEQ multiplex PCR; TCRdb's copy has only in-frame clones and leaves some out. The sample comprises some 170,000 clones, approximately 86% of which are singletons, and less than 3% rests with the top ten. The chain is built from TRBV27 and TRBJ1-1; D is unresolved. The source material was PBMCs. The TCR sequence derives from a man aged 18-30 years in good health and CMV-seropositive. Here the CDR3 reads CASSLFRGNTEAFF. The DNA of the CDR3 is TGTGCCAGCAGTTTATTCCGAGGGAACACTGAAGCTTTCTTT.